This entry lists 20 T cell receptor beta chains sequenced from one sample in a study of cytomegalovirus exposure and HLA in healthy donors (dated by TCRdb to 2016 to 2017). Libraries came from the immunoSEQ multiplex PCR assay. TCRdb retrieved this table from immuneACCESS and kept in-frame rearrangements only. Not all clones are present; in checked studies, unresolved V genes account for under half, and no reason is known for the remainder. This sample is represented by 90,000 to 150,000 clones; 85% to 90% of them were singletons. Approximately 2% of the sample comes from the top ten. Source material: PBMCs. These receptor sequences come from a woman in her twenties or thirties in good health and CMV-seronegative.

The rearrangement joins TRBV10-3 to TRBJ2-1, with D possibly matching TRBD1 (6 bases). V dropped 4 bases and J dropped 0 bases, with 13 bases sitting between them. Germline loops: CDR1 ENHRY, CDR2 SYGVKD. The CDR3 sequence is 16 residues long. The CDR3 is CAISGIQGISYNEQFF. DNA of the CDR3: TGTGCCATCAGTGGTATACAGGGTATCTCCTACAATGAGCAGTTCTTC.

The chain joins TRBV7-8 to TRBJ1-4; 7 bases are a match to TRBD1. Germline V gives CDR1 SGHVS, CDR2 FQNEAQ. The trim removed 4 bases at V and 7 bases at J, leaving 9 bases unmatched. CDR3 length: 15 amino acids. In DNA, the CDR3 is TGTGCCAGCAGCTCGGGACAGCTCCGTAGTGAAAAACTGTTTTTT. Translated: CASSSGQLRSEKLFF.

This clone was detected once. CDR3 sequence: CASSLDVSGGPGQTQYF. Written as DNA, the CDR3 is TGTGCCAGCAGCTTAGATGTTAGCGGGGGCCCCGGACAGACCCAGTACTTC. This sequence joins TRBV7-2 and TRBJ2-5; 9 bases match TRBD2. Germline trimming cut 1 base from V and 6 bases from J; bases unmatched to any gene: 12. Germline CDR1 reads SGHTA; CDR2 reads FQGNSA. The CDR3 sequence is 17 residues long.

In nucleotides, the CDR3 is TGTGCCATCAGCCCCGGGACAGGTCAAGAGACCCAGTACTTC. Residues: CAISPGTGQETQYF. The rearrangement joins TRBV10-3 to TRBJ2-5, with 8 bases matching TRBD1. CDR3 length: 14 amino acids. Germline CDR1 is ENHRY and CDR2 is SYGVKD. Unmatched junction bases numbered 5, after V lost 6 bases and J lost 2 bases.

A few counts support this clone. The chain joins TRBV11-3 to TRBJ2-2; no clear D. V dropped 5 bases and J dropped 2 bases, with 15 bases sitting between them. Germline V CDR1 and CDR2: SGHNT, YENEEA. CDR3 length equals 16 residues. The CDR3 DNA reads as TGTGCCAGCAGCCCTTCGGCGGCACCTAACACCGGGGAGCTGTTTTTT. Residues: CASSPSAAPNTGELFF.

V gene TRBV19 combines with J gene TRBJ1-2; 7 positions match TRBD1. The CDR3 is 15 amino acids. Germline V gene sequence: CDR1 LNHDA, CDR2 SQIVND (reference sequence). V shed 2 bases and J 7 bases; nucleotides not matched to a gene: 10. The CDR3 reads CASSIMTGPGFGYTF. The CDR3, as DNA: TGTGCCAGTAGTATAATGACAGGGCCAGGATTTGGCTACACCTTC.

The chain has TRBV6-1 and TRBJ1-1; tentatively, D is TRBD1 (5 bases). Germline CDR1 reads MNHNS; CDR2 reads SASEGT. The V end lost 2 bases, the J end lost 1 base, and 11 bases lay between the germline ends. This CDR3 is built from 15 residues. CDR3 DNA: TGTGCCAGCAGTGAACGCTGGGGCCAGAACACTGAAGCTTTCTTT. This encodes CASSERWGQNTEAFF.

The chain carries TRBV13 and TRBJ1-2, with 10 bases fitting TRBD1. V lost 1 base and J lost 3; bases outside the gene matches: 8. Germline V gene data show CDR1 as PRHDT and CDR2 as FYEKMQ (reference sequence). The CDR3 contains 17 residues. CDR3 in DNA: TGTGCCAGCAGCTTAGACCTCGGCGGACAGGGGGACTATGGCTACACCTTC. Amino acids: CASSLDLGGQGDYGYTF.

This sequence joins TRBV7-3 and TRBJ2-7; 10 bases match TRBD1. Germline V gives CDR1 SGHTA, CDR2 FQGTGA. The trim removed 5 bases at V and 4 bases at J, leaving 2 bases unmatched. This CDR3 contains 13 residues. The CDR3 DNA reads as TGTGCCAGCAGCCGGACAGGGGGTTACGAGCAGTACTTC. Amino acids: CASSRTGGYEQYF.

The rearrangement uses TRBV2 and TRBJ2-3, with TRBD2 matching over 10 bases. Losses at the gene ends were 7 bases for V and 2 bases for J; bases not matched to a gene: 9. This CDR3 is built from 16 residues. CDR1 and CDR2 (germline): SNHLY, FYNNEI. CDR3 protein: CASKKELAGSTDTQYF. The CDR3 DNA is TGTGCCAGCAAGAAAGAACTAGCGGGATCCACAGATACGCAGTATTTT.

This clone has only a few counts. The chain couples TRBV9 to TRBJ2-2; no firm D call. Germline CDR1 is SGDLS and CDR2 is YYNGEE. The V end was cut by 3 bases, the J end by 4 bases, with 16 bases between. There are 16 residues in the CDR3. The CDR3 DNA is TGTGCCAGCAGCGCCGCCGTGATCTATGGCACCGGGGAGCTGTTTTTT. Encoded protein: CASSAAVIYGTGELFF.

Points on this clone: At the DNA level, this CDR3 is encoded by other sequences in the same sample as well. This chain joins TRBV5-1 and TRBJ2-1, with D unresolved. The CDR3 sequence is 13 residues long. CDR1 and CDR2 (germline): SGHRS, YFSETQ. Trimming shortened V by 0 bases and J by 4 bases, and 5 bases separated the two germline ends. The CDR3 nucleotides are TGCGCCAGCAGCTTGGGGCAGTACAATGAGCAGTTCTTC. Protein sequence: CASSLGQYNEQFF.

This clone came up a few times. The V call is TRBV7-2, the J call TRBJ2-7; maybe TRBD2 (5 bases). The V end lost 4 bases, the J end lost 4 bases, and 8 bases lay between the germline ends. Germline CDR1 is SGHTA and CDR2 is FQGNSA. The CDR3 runs 12 residues. CDR3: CASSSGLYEQYF. CDR3 nucleotides: TGTGCCAGCAGCTCCGGACTTTACGAGCAGTACTTC.

This chain links TRBV18 with TRBJ1-1; 7 bases are shared with TRBD1. The CDR3 is made up of 16 amino acids. V shed 6 bases and J 1 base; nucleotides not matched to a gene: 11. The germline gives CDR1 KGHSH, CDR2 LQKENI. The CDR3 DNA reads as TGTGCCAGCTCGTTTGGATTAGGACAGGCGAACACTGAAGCTTTCTTT. This sequence encodes CASSFGLGQANTEAFF.

The J gene is TRBJ2-3, the V gene TRBV11-2; the match to TRBD2 covers 9 bases. Germline lookup yields CDR1 SGHAT and CDR2 FQNNGV. The CDR3 runs to 14 residues. The V and J ends lost 6 bases and 14 bases, in that order; junction bases with no gene match: 15. Written as DNA, the CDR3 is TGTGCCAGCAGGAGACTCGCGGGGGGGCCTCGGAGGTATTTT. Translated: CASRRLAGGPRRYF.

The J gene is TRBJ2-2, the V gene TRBV6-6; a possible D gene is TRBD1 (6 bases). This CDR3 is built from 14 residues. Trimming shortened V by 10 bases and J by 1 base, and 13 bases separated the two germline ends. Germline lookup yields CDR1 MNHNY and CDR2 SVGAGI (reference sequence). Here the CDR3 DNA reads TGTGCCACCGATACGGACAGGAACACCGGGGAGCTGTTTTTT. Translating gives CATDTDRNTGELFF.

The chain employs TRBV5-1 and TRBJ2-5, with a possible D match to TRBD1 (6 bases). This CDR3 contains 13 residues. CDR1 and CDR2 from the germline V gene are SGHRS and YFSETQ. V was shortened by 4 bases and J by 3 bases, with 10 bases between the two germline ends. CDR3 in amino acids: CASSPRQEETQYF. In DNA form, the CDR3 reads TGCGCCAGCAGCCCACGACAGGAAGAGACCCAGTACTTC.

This rearrangement joins TRBV2 to TRBJ2-7, with a possible D match to TRBD1 (6 bases). Germline values: CDR1 SNHLY, CDR2 FYNNEI. The CDR3 totals 14 residues. V was cut by 6 bases and J by 3 bases, with 15 bases left in between. The CDR3 DNA reads as TGTGCCAGCAGCATCGACAGAGGGGGCTACGAGCAGTACTTC. Its translation is CASSIDRGGYEQYF.

The chain couples TRBV11-2 to TRBJ2-6; perhaps TRBD1 as D (6 bases). Germline V gene sequence: CDR1 SGHAT, CDR2 FQNNGV. CDR3 size: 16 residues. V dropped 2 bases and J dropped 4 bases, with 12 bases sitting between them. CDR3: CASSLRRGLGANVLTF. The DNA for the CDR3 is TGTGCCAGCAGCTTAAGAAGGGGGTTGGGGGCCAACGTCCTGACTTTC. Based on the CDR3 plus reference TRBV11-2 and TRBJ2-6, the full variable domain is EAGVAQSPRYKIIEKRQSVAFWCNPISGHATLYWYQQILGQGPKLLIQFQNNGVVDDSQLPKDRFSAERLKGVDSTLKIQPAKLEDSAVYLCASSLRRGLGANVLTFGAGSRLTVL.

The rearrangement links TRBV18 to TRBJ2-1; 8 positions agree with TRBD2. There are 15 residues in the CDR3. V lost 2 bases, J lost 10 bases, and 10 bases stayed unmatched. CDR1 and CDR2 (germline): KGHSH, LQKENI. In nucleotides, the CDR3 is TGTGCCAGCTCACCAGTCCCGGGGGGGCTTTTCGAGCAGTTCTTC. It encodes CASSPVPGGLFEQFF. The full variable domain, its missing parts supplied by reference TRBV18 and TRBJ2-1, is NAGVMQNPRHLVRRRGQEARLRCSPMKGHSHVYWYRQLPEEGLKFMVYLQKENIIDESGMPKERFSAEFPKEGPSILRIQQVVRGDSAAYFCASSPVPGGLFEQFFGPGTRLTVL.